Below are 5 T cell receptor beta chains sequenced from a single sample in a study of T cell responses to AZD1222 COVID-19 vaccine. Assay: immunoSEQ multiplex PCR; the TCRdb copy retains only in-frame clones and omits some. The sample shows about 180,000 clones, over 90% of them seen only once. Sequencing was performed on peripheral blood, taken 28 days after the second AZD1222 dose. The receptors come from an adult who received the AZD1222 COVID-19 vaccine.

This sequence joins TRBV2 and TRBJ1-5, with 8 bases matching TRBD1. This CDR3 region has 14 residues. The junction had 5 bases not matched to a gene; V was cut back by 6 bases and J by 4 bases. Germline V lookup: CDR1 SNHLY, CDR2 FYNNEI. The DNA for the CDR3 is TGTGCCAGCAGAGCGACAGGGGAAAATCAGCCCCAGCATTTT. This codes for CASRATGENQPQHF.

This clone has a single count. The chain joins TRBV4-2 to TRBJ1-4, with unresolved D. The V gene's germline CDR1 is LGHNA and CDR2 YNFKEQ. The CDR3 length is 14 residues. V gave up 6 bases and J gave up 0 bases, with 8 bases separating them. The CDR3 spells CASSAQATNEKLFF. Written as DNA, the CDR3 is TGTGCCAGCAGTGCACAAGCAACTAATGAAAAACTGTTTTTT.

This clone was picked up one time. The genes are TRBV10-1 and TRBJ2-1; weak D call: TRBD2 (5 bases). Germline V CDR1 and CDR2: WNHNN, SYGVQD (reference sequence). CDR3 length equals 12 residues. Trimming took 5 bases from V and 7 from J, leaving 9 bases between them. The CDR3 loop is CASSPSFNEQFF. The DNA for the CDR3 is TGCGCCAGCAGTCCTAGCTTTAATGAGCAGTTCTTC.

This chain connects TRBV2 to TRBJ2-2, with D possibly TRBD1 on 5 matching bases. V shed 8 bases and J shed 2 bases, with 6 bases lying between them. The CDR3 totals 12 residues. Germline CDR1 and CDR2: SNHLY and FYNNEI. The CDR3 reads CASQGNTGELFF. CDR3 sequence (DNA): TGTGCCAGCCAGGGAAACACCGGGGAGCTGTTTTTT.

The genes are TRBV6-5 and TRBJ1-2; D gene ambiguous. The CDR3 runs 15 residues. The germline CDR1 and CDR2 sequences are MNHEY and SVGAGI. V was shortened by 0 bases and J by 8 bases, with 16 bases between the two germline ends. CDR3 DNA sequence: TGTGCCAGCAGTTACTCAGAGGGTGCTACCTGGGGCTACACCTTC. The encoded protein is CASSYSEGATWGYTF.